The clone carrying this T cell receptor (beta chain) was observed a single time. Resolution of symptoms, clearance, or two negative PCRs was present in recovered Cohort 3 donors. This sample is drawn from a study of blood T cell repertoires in COVID-19. Authors' processing steps: Amplified reference gene primers provided the basis for estimating nucleated cell counts. Some clones are missing from TCRdb's copy, which holds only in-frame ones; the method was immunoSEQ multiplex PCR. That table is the source of V, J and clone size, and D and trimming were worked out from the DNA. In the table there are about 320,000 clones, over 75% of which are singletons. J was trimmed by 1 base and V by 5 bases; bases with no gene match: 7. This CDR3 has 15 residues. Germline CDR1 SEHNR, CDR2 FQNEAQ (reference sequence).

The receptor was derived from a woman aged 18-30 years who had recovered from COVID-19. This chain uses TRBV7-9 with TRBJ1-1; 7 bases match TRBD1. The sequencing sample was made of PBMCs or T cells enriched from blood (not recorded which). CDR3 nucleotide sequence: TGTGCCAGCAGCCCAAAGACAGGGCCGAACACTGAAGCTTTCTTT. This gives the protein CASSPKTGPNTEAFF.